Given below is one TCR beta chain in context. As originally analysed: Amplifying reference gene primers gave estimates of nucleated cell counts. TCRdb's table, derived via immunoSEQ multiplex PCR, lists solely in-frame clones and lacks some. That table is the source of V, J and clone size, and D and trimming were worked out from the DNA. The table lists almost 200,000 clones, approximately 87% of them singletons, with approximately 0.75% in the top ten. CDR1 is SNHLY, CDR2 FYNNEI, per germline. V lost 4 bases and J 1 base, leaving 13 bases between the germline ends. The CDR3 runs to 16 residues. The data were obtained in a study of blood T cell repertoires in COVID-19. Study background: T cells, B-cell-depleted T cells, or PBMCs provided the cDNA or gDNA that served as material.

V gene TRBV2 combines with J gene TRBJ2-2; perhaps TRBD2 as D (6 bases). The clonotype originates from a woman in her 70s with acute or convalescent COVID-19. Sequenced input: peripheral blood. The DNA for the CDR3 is TGTGCCAGCAGTGCTCAGGGAGGACAGAACACCGGGGAGCTGTTTTTT. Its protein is CASSAQGGQNTGELFF. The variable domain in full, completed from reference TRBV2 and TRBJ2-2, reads EPEVTQTPSHQVTQMGQEVILRCVPISNHLYFYWYRQILGQKVEFLVSFYNNEISEKSEIFDDQFSVERPDGSNFTLKIRSTKLEDSAMYFCASSAQGGQNTGELFFGEGSRLTVL.